These T cell receptor beta chains were read from a single sample in a study of T cell changes during pregnancy in multiple sclerosis. TCRdb's table, derived via immunoSEQ multiplex PCR, lists solely in-frame clones and lacks some. Here the sample spans tens of thousands of clones, just over 90% being singletons. The source material was PBMCs (not recorded whether the cells were cultured). Every receptor here comes from a female donor with multiple sclerosis, enrolled in a pregnancy study. The CDR3 runs from the conserved cysteine through the conserved F or W. Fields, in order: D gene, J gene, V gene, clone size, CDR3 DNA, CDR3 protein. The D gene is left open where the match is weak. Clone size is not always given. Where it is, it says once, few, many or a class for expanded clones.

d_gene: .
j_gene: TRBJ1-5
v_gene: TRBV7-2
abundance: few
CDR3nt: TGTGCCAGCAGCCCCGGGGGGACGGGTCAGCCCCAGCATTTT
CDR3aa: CASSPGGTGQPQHF

d_gene: .
j_gene: TRBJ2-7
v_gene: TRBV7-9
abundance: .
CDR3nt: TGTGCCAGCAGCTTGGCCCAAAGCTCCTACGAGCAGTACTTC
CDR3aa: CASSLAQSSYEQYF

d_gene: .
j_gene: TRBJ2-1
v_gene: TRBV6-6
abundance: .
CDR3nt: TGTGCCAGCAGTTACTCGGTGGTCCCTCCATACAATGAGCAGTTCTTC
CDR3aa: CASSYSVVPPYNEQFF

d_gene: TRBD1
j_gene: TRBJ2-1
v_gene: TRBV19
abundance: .
CDR3nt: TGTGCCAGTAGTATAGTTAACCCCGGGACAGGTAGATTCTTCAATGAGCAGTTCTTC
CDR3aa: CASSIVNPGTGRFFNEQFF

d_gene: .
j_gene: TRBJ1-5
v_gene: TRBV30
abundance: .
CDR3nt: TGTGCCTGGAGTGTACGGGGGGGGGCTCAGCCCCAGCATTTT
CDR3aa: CAWSVRGGAQPQHF

d_gene: .
j_gene: TRBJ1-1
v_gene: TRBV7-9
abundance: few
CDR3nt: TGTGCCAGCAGCTTAGAACAAGTGAGGTCTGAAGCTTTCTTT
CDR3aa: CASSLEQVRSEAFF

d_gene: TRBD2
j_gene: TRBJ2-7
v_gene: TRBV4-2
abundance: .
CDR3nt: TGTGCCAGCAGCCAAGCTAGCGGGAGCGCGAGTTTCTACGAGCAGTACTTC
CDR3aa: CASSQASGSASFYEQYF

d_gene: TRBD2
j_gene: TRBJ2-7
v_gene: TRBV6-1
abundance: .
CDR3nt: TGTGCCAGCACTGATCCTAGCGGGTACGAGCAGTACTTC
CDR3aa: CASTDPSGYEQYF

d_gene: TRBD1
j_gene: TRBJ1-3
v_gene: TRBV5-4
abundance: .
CDR3nt: TGTGCCAGCAGCTGGAACACAGGGGCAGGAAACACCATATATTTT
CDR3aa: CASSWNTGAGNTIYF

d_gene: .
j_gene: TRBJ2-7
v_gene: TRBV7-2
abundance: .
CDR3nt: TGTGCCAGCAAGGCCCCCTACGAGCAGTACTTC
CDR3aa: CASKAPYEQYF

d_gene: TRBD2
j_gene: TRBJ2-1
v_gene: TRBV18
abundance: .
CDR3nt: TGTGCCAGCTCACCAGGGACTATCCCCGACAATGAGCAGTTCTTC
CDR3aa: CASSPGTIPDNEQFF

d_gene: .
j_gene: TRBJ1-4
v_gene: TRBV6-4
abundance: .
CDR3nt: TGTGCCAGCACCCGGCCGGGGGGGAAGGATGAAAAACTGTTTTTT
CDR3aa: CASTRPGGKDEKLFF

d_gene: .
j_gene: TRBJ1-5
v_gene: TRBV21-1
abundance: .
CDR3nt: TGTGCCAGCAGCTTAGACCAGGGAGGCAATCAGCCCCAGCATTTT
CDR3aa: CASSLDQGGNQPQHF

d_gene: .
j_gene: TRBJ2-7
v_gene: TRBV2
abundance: .
CDR3nt: TGTGCCAGCACAGCCGTCTACGAGCAGTACTTC
CDR3aa: CASTAVYEQYF

d_gene: .
j_gene: TRBJ2-6
v_gene: TRBV19
abundance: .
CDR3nt: TGTGCCAGTAGTATGGTAGGGGCTGGGGCCAACGTCCTGACTTTC
CDR3aa: CASSMVGAGANVLTF

d_gene: .
j_gene: TRBJ2-7
v_gene: TRBV2
abundance: .
CDR3nt: TGTGCCAGCAGTAGAGGTTTCTACGAGCAGTACTTC
CDR3aa: CASSRGFYEQYF

d_gene: .
j_gene: TRBJ2-3
v_gene: TRBV29-1
abundance: .
CDR3nt: TGCAGCGTTGAAGGTGGGAGAGGGGCAGATACGCAGTATTTT
CDR3aa: CSVEGGRGADTQYF

d_gene: TRBD1
j_gene: TRBJ1-1
v_gene: TRBV30
abundance: .
CDR3nt: TGTGCCTGGAGGGACAGGGGAGGGACTGAAGCTTTCTTT
CDR3aa: CAWRDRGGTEAFF

d_gene: .
j_gene: TRBJ1-5
v_gene: TRBV27
abundance: few
CDR3nt: TGTGCCAGCAGTTTACTCGGGCAGAGCAATCAGCCCCAGCATTTT
CDR3aa: CASSLLGQSNQPQHF

d_gene: .
j_gene: TRBJ1-1
v_gene: TRBV28
abundance: .
CDR3nt: TGTGCCAGCAGTTTGGGGGGGTCCAACACTGAAGCTTTCTTT
CDR3aa: CASSLGGSNTEAFF

d_gene: .
j_gene: TRBJ2-5
v_gene: TRBV5-4
abundance: .
CDR3nt: TGTGCCAGCAGCTTGGTGGGGGAAGAGACCCAGTACTTC
CDR3aa: CASSLVGEETQYF

d_gene: .
j_gene: TRBJ2-2
v_gene: TRBV25-1
abundance: .
CDR3nt: TGTGCCAGCAGTGTAAGCTTACCGAACACCGGGGAGCTGTTTTTT
CDR3aa: CASSVSLPNTGELFF

d_gene: .
j_gene: TRBJ2-2
v_gene: TRBV2
abundance: .
CDR3nt: TGTGCCAGCAGTGTAGAGGGCCGATCCACCGGGGAGCTGTTTTTT
CDR3aa: CASSVEGRSTGELFF

d_gene: .
j_gene: TRBJ2-2
v_gene: TRBV11-3
abundance: .
CDR3nt: TGTGCCAGCAGCCCCCGAATAGGTGGGGAGCTGTTTTTT
CDR3aa: CASSPRIGGELFF

d_gene: TRBD2
j_gene: TRBJ2-5
v_gene: TRBV10-3
abundance: .
CDR3nt: TGTGCCATCAGTGCTGGCCCGGGACTAGCCTCTATGGGAGAGACCCAGTACTTC
CDR3aa: CAISAGPGLASMGETQYF

d_gene: TRBD1
j_gene: TRBJ1-1
v_gene: TRBV6-4
abundance: .
CDR3nt: TGTGCCAGCAGGAAACAGGGGACAGGTGGCACTGAAGCTTTCTTT
CDR3aa: CASRKQGTGGTEAFF

d_gene: .
j_gene: TRBJ2-1
v_gene: TRBV6-1
abundance: .
CDR3nt: TGTGCCAGCAAAGTGGCGCGGAACTACAATGAGCAGTTCTTC
CDR3aa: CASKVARNYNEQFF

d_gene: TRBD1
j_gene: TRBJ1-1
v_gene: TRBV11-2
abundance: .
CDR3nt: TGTGCCAGCGGCTACATGGCCCCCGACCGGGACAGGGGGCATACTGAAGCTTTCTTT
CDR3aa: CASGYMAPDRDRGHTEAFF

d_gene: .
j_gene: TRBJ1-4
v_gene: TRBV18
abundance: .
CDR3nt: TGTGCCAGCTCACCGGGGACTGAAACTAATGAAAAACTGTTTTTT
CDR3aa: CASSPGTETNEKLFF

d_gene: TRBD2
j_gene: TRBJ2-7
v_gene: TRBV5-1
abundance: .
CDR3nt: TGCGCCAGCAGCTTGAGCGGGGGCTCCTACGAGCAGTACTTC
CDR3aa: CASSLSGGSYEQYF